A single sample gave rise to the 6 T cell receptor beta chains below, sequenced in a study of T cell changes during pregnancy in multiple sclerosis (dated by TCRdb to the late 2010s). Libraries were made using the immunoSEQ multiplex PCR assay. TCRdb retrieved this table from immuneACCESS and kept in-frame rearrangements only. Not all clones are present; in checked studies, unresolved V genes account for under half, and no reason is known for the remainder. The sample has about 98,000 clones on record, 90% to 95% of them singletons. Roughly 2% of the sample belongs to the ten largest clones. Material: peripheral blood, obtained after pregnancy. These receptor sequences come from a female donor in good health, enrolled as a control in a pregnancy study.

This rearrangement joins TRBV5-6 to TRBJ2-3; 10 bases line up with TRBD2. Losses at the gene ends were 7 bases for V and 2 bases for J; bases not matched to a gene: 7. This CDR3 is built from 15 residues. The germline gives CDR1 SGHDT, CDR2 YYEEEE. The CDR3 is CASHRGTSVTDTQYF. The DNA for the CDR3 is TGTGCCAGCCACCGCGGGACTAGCGTCACAGATACGCAGTATTTT.

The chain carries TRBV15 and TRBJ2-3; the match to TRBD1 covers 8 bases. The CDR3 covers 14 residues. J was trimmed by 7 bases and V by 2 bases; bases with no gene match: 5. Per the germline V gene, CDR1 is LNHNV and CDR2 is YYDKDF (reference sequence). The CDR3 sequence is CATSRQTGGYTQYF. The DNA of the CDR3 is TGTGCCACCAGCAGACAAACAGGGGGTTATACGCAGTATTTT.

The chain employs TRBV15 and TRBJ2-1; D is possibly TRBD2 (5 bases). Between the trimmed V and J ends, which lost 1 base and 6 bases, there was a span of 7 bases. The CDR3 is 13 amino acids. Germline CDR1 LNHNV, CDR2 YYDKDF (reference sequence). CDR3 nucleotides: TGTGCCACCAGCAGAGTGGGGAGCAATGAGCAGTTCTTC. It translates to CATSRVGSNEQFF.

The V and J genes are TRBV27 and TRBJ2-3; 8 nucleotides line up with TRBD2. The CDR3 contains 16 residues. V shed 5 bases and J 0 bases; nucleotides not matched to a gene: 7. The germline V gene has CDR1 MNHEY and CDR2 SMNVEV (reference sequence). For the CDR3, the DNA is TGTGCCAGCAGTCCCGGGGGGGGGCCTAGCACAGATACGCAGTATTTT. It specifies CASSPGGGPSTDTQYF.

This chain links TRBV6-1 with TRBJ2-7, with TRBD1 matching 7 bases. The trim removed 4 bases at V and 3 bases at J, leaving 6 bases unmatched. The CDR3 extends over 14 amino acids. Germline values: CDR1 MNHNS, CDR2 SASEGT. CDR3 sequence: CASSAQGGYYEQYF. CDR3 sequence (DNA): TGTGCCAGCAGTGCTCAAGGGGGCTACTACGAGCAGTACTTC.

CDR3 bases: TGTGCCAGCTCGGGGACAGGGGTTGAAGCTTTCTTT. Translation gives CASSGTGVEAFF. The chain uses TRBV18 and TRBJ1-1; 10 bases agree with TRBD1. V was pared by 6 bases and J by 7 bases, with 2 bases of the junction left unmatched. From germline, CDR1 is KGHSH and CDR2 LQKENI. The CDR3 spans 12 residues.